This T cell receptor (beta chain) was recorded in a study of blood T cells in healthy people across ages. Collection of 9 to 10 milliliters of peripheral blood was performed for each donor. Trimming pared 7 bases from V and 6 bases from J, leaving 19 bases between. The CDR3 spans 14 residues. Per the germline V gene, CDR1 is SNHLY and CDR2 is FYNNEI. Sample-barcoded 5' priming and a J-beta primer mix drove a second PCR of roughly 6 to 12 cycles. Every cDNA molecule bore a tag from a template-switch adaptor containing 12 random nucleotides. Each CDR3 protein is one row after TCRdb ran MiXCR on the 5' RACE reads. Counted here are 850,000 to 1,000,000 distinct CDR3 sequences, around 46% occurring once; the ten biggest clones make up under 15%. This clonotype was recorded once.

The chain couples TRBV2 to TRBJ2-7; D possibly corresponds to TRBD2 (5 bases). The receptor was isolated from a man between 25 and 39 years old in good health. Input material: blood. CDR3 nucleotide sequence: TGTGCCAGCATCCGGGGTAAGCTGAGCTGCGAGCAGTACTTC. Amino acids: CASIRGKLSCEQYF.